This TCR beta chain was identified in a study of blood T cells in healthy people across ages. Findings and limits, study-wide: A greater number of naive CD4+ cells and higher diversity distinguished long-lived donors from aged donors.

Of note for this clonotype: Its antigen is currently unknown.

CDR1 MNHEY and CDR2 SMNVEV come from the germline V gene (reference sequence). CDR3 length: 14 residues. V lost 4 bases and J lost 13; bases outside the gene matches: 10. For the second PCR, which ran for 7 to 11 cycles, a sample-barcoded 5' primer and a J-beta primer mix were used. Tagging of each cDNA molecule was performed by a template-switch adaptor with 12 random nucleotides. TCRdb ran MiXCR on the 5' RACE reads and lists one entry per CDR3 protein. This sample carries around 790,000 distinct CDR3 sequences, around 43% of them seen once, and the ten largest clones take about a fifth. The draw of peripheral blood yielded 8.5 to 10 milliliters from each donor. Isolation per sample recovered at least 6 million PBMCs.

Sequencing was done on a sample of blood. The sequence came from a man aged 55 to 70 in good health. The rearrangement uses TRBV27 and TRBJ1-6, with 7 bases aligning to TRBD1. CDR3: CASSSTGDSTPLHF. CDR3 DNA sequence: TGTGCCAGCAGTTCAACAGGGGACTCCACGCCCCTCCACTTT.